These 21 T cell receptor beta chains came from one sample sequenced in a study of blood T cell repertoires in COVID-19. Method: immunoSEQ multiplex PCR; TCRdb's copy keeps in-frame clones and lacks some. The sample has under 300,000 clones, about 85% seen once; the top ten hold about 14%. The sample taken for sequencing was peripheral blood. These receptors all come from a human donor in a cohort sampled during active COVID-19.

A few counts support this clone. The DNA for the CDR3 is TGTGCCAGCAGCCAAGATCTGGCTCAGGGAGGGGACGAGCAGTACTTC. Translation: CASSQDLAQGGDEQYF. The genes are TRBV4-2 and TRBJ2-7; 7 nucleotides align to TRBD2. V dropped 0 bases and J dropped 5; count of bases not matched to a gene: 10. This CDR3 spans 16 amino acids. Germline assignment: CDR1 LGHNA and CDR2 YNFKEQ.

This chain links TRBV5-4 with TRBJ2-2, with TRBD1 matching over 7 bases. V shed 3 bases, J shed 2 bases, and the junction held 7 bases outside the gene matches. The CDR3 runs 16 residues. The V gene's germline CDR1 is SGHNT and CDR2 YYREEE (reference sequence). In DNA form, the CDR3 reads TGTGCCAGCAGCTACCGGGACAGAGGCAACACCGGGGAGCTGTTTTTT. This sequence encodes CASSYRDRGNTGELFF.

The chain carries TRBV3-1 (or the pseudogene TRBV3-2) and TRBJ2-7; no reliable D call. The CDR3 runs to 13 residues. V was clipped by 1 base and J by 4 bases, with 8 bases between them. Germline V gene data show CDR1 as LGHDT and CDR2 as YNNKEL (reference sequence). The CDR3 DNA reads as TGTGCCAGCAGCCAAGGGAGACGGTACGAGCAGTACTTC. Protein: CASSQGRRYEQYF.

The chain carries TRBV7-2 and TRBJ2-3; D gene unclear. The CDR3 extends over 16 amino acids. The germline V gene has CDR1 SGHTA and CDR2 FQGNSA. Deletions cut 1 base from V and 2 bases from J, with 13 bases between. CDR3 sequence reads: CASSLGSLRLTDTQYF. The CDR3 bases are TGTGCCAGCAGCTTAGGTAGTTTGCGACTCACAGATACGCAGTATTTT.

As concerns this clone: Other DNA sequences within the sample encode an identical CDR3. This rearrangement joins TRBV5-1 to TRBJ1-6, with a tentative D call TRBD1 (5 bases). Trimming left V 0 bases short and J 7 bases short, with 8 bases between. Germline V gene data show CDR1 as SGHRS and CDR2 as YFSETQ. The CDR3 has 14 residues. CDR3 nucleotides: TGCGCCAGCAGCTTGGGACGGGGGAATTCACCCCTCCACTTT. This codes for CASSLGRGNSPLHF.

The J gene is TRBJ2-1, the V gene TRBV9, with 7 bases that match TRBD2. CDR1 is SGDLS and CDR2 is YYNGEE in the germline V gene. Trimming removed 3 bases from V and 4 bases from J; junction bases left unmatched: 7. This CDR3 has 15 residues. The CDR3 sequence is CASSEISGPYNEQFF. CDR3 coding DNA: TGTGCCAGCAGCGAGATTAGCGGGCCGTACAATGAGCAGTTCTTC.

The chain carries TRBV29-1 and TRBJ2-5; maybe TRBD2 (5 bases). The CDR3 spans 15 residues. Germline V gene sequence: CDR1 SQVTM, CDR2 ANQGSEA. V gave up 2 bases and J gave up 4 bases, with 17 bases separating them. This CDR3 is CSVERGSLLGETQYF. The DNA of the CDR3 is TGCAGCGTTGAAAGAGGGTCCCTATTGGGAGAGACCCAGTACTTC.

This chain connects TRBV5-5 to TRBJ1-1; D may be TRBD1 (6 bases). The CDR3 has 11 residues. The V end lost 3 bases, the J end lost 7 bases, and 7 bases lay between the germline ends. Germline V lookup: CDR1 SGHKS, CDR2 YYEKEE (reference sequence). As DNA, the CDR3 is TGTGCCAGCAGCTCCAGGGGTGAAGCTTTCTTT. The encoded protein is CASSSRGEAFF.

This clone was detected ten times or more. The V call is TRBV19, the J call TRBJ2-3, with a possible D match to TRBD2 (6 bases). The ends were cut back, 5 bases at V and 5 bases at J, with 14 bases in the middle. This CDR3 is built from 14 residues. CDR1 LNHDA and CDR2 SQIVND come from the germline V gene (reference sequence). CDR3: CASSVGLGRDTQYF. The DNA of the CDR3 is TGTGCCAGTAGTGTGGGACTCGGGCGAGATACGCAGTATTTT.

The rearrangement joins TRBV6-2 or TRBV6-3 to TRBJ1-1; D unclear. The V gene's germline CDR1 is MNHEY and CDR2 SVGEGT. Deletions cut 4 bases from V and 0 bases from J, with 6 bases between. This CDR3 contains 13 residues. The CDR3 nucleotides read TGTGCCAGCAGTTTTTCGGTGAACACTGAAGCTTTCTTT. As protein: CASSFSVNTEAFF.

The chain couples TRBV5-6 to TRBJ2-7; D uncertain. Germline CDR1 and CDR2: SGHDT and YYEEEE. V dropped 3 bases and J dropped 1 base, with 8 bases sitting between them. The length of the CDR3 is 13 residues. The CDR3 sequence is CASSSDISYEQYF. The DNA for the CDR3 is TGTGCCAGCAGCTCCGACATTTCCTACGAGCAGTACTTC.

The chain carries TRBV28 and TRBJ2-1, with 12 bases aligning to TRBD2. This CDR3 region has 14 residues. Per germline, CDR1 MDHEN and CDR2 SYDVKM. Germline trimming cut 10 bases from V and 9 bases from J; bases unmatched to any gene: 10. CDR3 nucleotides: TGTGCCACCAGACCTAGCGGGAGGGCCAGTGAGCAGTTCTTC. It codes for CATRPSGRASEQFF.

This chain joins TRBV9 and TRBJ1-6, with D perhaps matching TRBD1 (6 bases). The CDR3 contains 13 residues. CDR1 and CDR2 from the germline V gene are SGDLS and YYNGEE. The V end was cut by 5 bases, the J end by 7 bases, with 10 bases between. CDR3 region: CASSRQANSPLHF. CDR3 DNA sequence: TGTGCCAGCAGTCGACAGGCGAATTCACCCCTCCACTTT.

This clone was counted once. The chain couples TRBV4-2 to TRBJ2-7, with 9 bases that match TRBD2. The CDR3 runs 16 residues. V shed 0 bases, J shed 2 bases, and the junction held 5 bases outside the gene matches. Germline V gene data show CDR1 as LGHNA and CDR2 as YNFKEQ. This CDR3 is CASSQEASGVTYEQYF. The CDR3 bases are TGTGCCAGCAGCCAAGAGGCTAGCGGGGTAACCTACGAGCAGTACTTC.

The rearrangement links TRBV7-9 to TRBJ2-5; 9 nucleotides align to TRBD2. J gave up 4 bases and V 2 bases, and 2 bases lay outside the gene matches. The CDR3 is 14 residues long. CDR1 is SEHNR and CDR2 is FQNEAQ in the germline V gene (reference sequence). CDR3 loop: CASSLTAGGETQYF. The CDR3 DNA follows: TGTGCCAGCAGCTTAACAGCGGGAGGAGAGACCCAGTACTTC. Combining the CDR3 with reference TRBV7-9 and TRBJ2-5 gives the whole variable domain DTGVSQNPRHKITKRGQNVTFRCDPISEHNRLYWYRQTLGQGPEFLTYFQNEAQLEKSRLLSDRFSAERPKGSFSTLEIQRTEQGDSAMYLCASSLTAGGETQYFGPGTRLLVL.

This chain connects TRBV10-3 to TRBJ2-5; D might be TRBD2 (6 bases). CDR1 and CDR2 from the germline V gene are ENHRY and SYGVKD. V lost 7 bases, J lost 0 bases, and 9 bases lay in between. There are 13 residues in the CDR3. Here the CDR3 DNA reads TGTGCCATCAAAGCGGGCCACCAAGAGACCCAGTACTTC. Amino acid sequence: CAIKAGHQETQYF.

The V and J genes are TRBV21-1 and TRBJ1-2; TRBD1 is taken as the D call from the table, unchecked against the DNA. TRBV21-1 is reported as a pseudogene. The CDR3 consists of 12 residues. The CDR3 spells CASIRQGHGYTF. CDR3 nucleotide sequence: TGTGCCAGCATCCGACAGGGCCATGGCTACACCTTC.

This chain connects TRBV14 to TRBJ1-1; maybe TRBD1 (6 bases). V was shortened by 4 bases and J by 4 bases, with 10 bases between the two germline ends. The CDR3 length is 13 residues. Germline V gives CDR1 SGHDN, CDR2 FVKESK. For the CDR3, the DNA is TGTGCCAGCAGCCCATACAGGGCCACTGAAGCTTTCTTT. It encodes CASSPYRATEAFF.

The chain links TRBV4-1 to TRBJ2-1; 8 nucleotides match TRBD2. Germline CDR1 and CDR2: MGHRA and YSYEKL. The V segment lost 1 base and the J segment 4 bases; nucleotides outside the gene matches: 15. The CDR3 spans 19 residues. The CDR3, as DNA: TGCGCCAGCAGCCAAGTCAGAAGTTCCAGCGGGAGTGTATACAATGAGCAGTTCTTC. It codes for CASSQVRSSSGSVYNEQFF.

The V and J genes are TRBV28 and TRBJ2-2; D might be TRBD2 (5 bases). CDR3 length equals 14 residues. Trimming removed 6 bases from V and 3 bases from J, with 11 bases in between. CDR1 MDHEN and CDR2 SYDVKM come from the germline V gene. The CDR3 nucleotides read TGTGCCAGCAGCCTGACTACCTACACCGGGGAGCTGTTTTTT. This sequence encodes CASSLTTYTGELFF.

The chain recombines TRBV19 with TRBJ2-7, with TRBD1 matching over 7 bases. The CDR3 totals 16 residues. V shed 6 bases, J shed 6 bases, and the junction held 17 bases outside the gene matches. Germline V CDR1 and CDR2: LNHDA, SQIVND (reference sequence). The CDR3 nucleotides read TGTGCCAGTAGCAAAAACAGGGAGAGGGGGCTCGGCGAGCAGTACTTC. Encoded protein: CASSKNRERGLGEQYF.